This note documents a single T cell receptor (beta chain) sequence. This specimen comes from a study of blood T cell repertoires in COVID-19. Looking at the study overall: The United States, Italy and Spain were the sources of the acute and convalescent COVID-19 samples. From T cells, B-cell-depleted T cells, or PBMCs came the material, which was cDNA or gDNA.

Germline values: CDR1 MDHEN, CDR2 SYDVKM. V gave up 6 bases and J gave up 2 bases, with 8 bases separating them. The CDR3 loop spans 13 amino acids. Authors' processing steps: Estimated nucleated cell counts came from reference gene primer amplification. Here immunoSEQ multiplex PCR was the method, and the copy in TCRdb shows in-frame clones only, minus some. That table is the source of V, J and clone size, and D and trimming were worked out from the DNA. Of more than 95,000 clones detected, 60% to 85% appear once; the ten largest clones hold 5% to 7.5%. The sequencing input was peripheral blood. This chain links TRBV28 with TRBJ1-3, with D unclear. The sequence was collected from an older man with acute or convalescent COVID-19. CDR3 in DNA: TGTGCCAGCAGCCGCGGGGCTGGAAACACCATATATTTT. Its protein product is CASSRGAGNTIYF.